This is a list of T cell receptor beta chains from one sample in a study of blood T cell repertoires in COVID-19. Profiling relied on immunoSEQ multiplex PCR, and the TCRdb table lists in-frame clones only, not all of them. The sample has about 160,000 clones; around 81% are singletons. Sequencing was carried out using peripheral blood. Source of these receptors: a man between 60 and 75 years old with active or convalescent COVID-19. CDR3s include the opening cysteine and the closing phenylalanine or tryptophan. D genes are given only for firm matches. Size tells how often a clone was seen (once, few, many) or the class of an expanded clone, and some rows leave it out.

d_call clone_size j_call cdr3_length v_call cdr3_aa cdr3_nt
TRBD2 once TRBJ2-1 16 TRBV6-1 CASSGGLAGELYEQFF TGTGCCAGCAGTGGGGGACTAGCGGGAGAGCTGTATGAGCAGTTCTTC
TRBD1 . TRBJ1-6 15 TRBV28 CASRSIGTGNSPLHF TGTGCCAGCAGGTCTATCGGGACAGGTAATTCACCCCTCCACTTT
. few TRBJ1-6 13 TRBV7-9 CASSPDGGSPLHF TGTGCCAGCAGCCCAGACGGGGGTTCACCCCTCCACTTT
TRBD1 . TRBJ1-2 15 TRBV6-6 CASTFFHRGGEGYTF TGTGCCAGCACCTTCTTCCACAGGGGAGGAGAGGGCTACACCTTC
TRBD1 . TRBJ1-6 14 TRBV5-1 CASSQGQGNSPLHF TGCGCCAGCAGCCAAGGACAGGGGAATTCACCCCTCCACTTT
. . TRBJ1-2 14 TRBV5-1 CASSVGRPAYGYTF TGCGCCAGCAGCGTGGGGAGACCGGCCTATGGCTACACCTTC
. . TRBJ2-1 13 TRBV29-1 CSVSSGSYNEQFF TGCAGCGTTAGTAGCGGATCCTACAATGAGCAGTTCTTC
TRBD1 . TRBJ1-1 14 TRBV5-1 CASSMTGSNTEAFF TGCGCCAGCAGCATGACAGGGTCGAACACTGAAGCTTTCTTT
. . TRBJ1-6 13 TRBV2 CASRTDRSEPLHF TGTGCCAGCCGGACCGACAGGTCTGAGCCCCTCCACTTT
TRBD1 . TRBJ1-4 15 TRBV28 CASSRGQGVHEKLFF TGTGCCAGCAGCAGAGGACAGGGCGTTCATGAAAAACTGTTTTTT
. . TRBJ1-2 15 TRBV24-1 CATSDPIRADYGYTF TGTGCCACCAGTGATCCCATCAGGGCGGACTATGGCTACACCTTC
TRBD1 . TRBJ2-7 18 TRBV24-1 CATPHPKGQARESYEQYF TGTGCCACCCCACACCCGAAAGGACAGGCTAGGGAGTCCTACGAGCAGTACTTC
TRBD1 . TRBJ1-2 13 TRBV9 CASNSDRDYGYTF TGTGCCAGCAACTCCGACAGGGACTATGGCTACACCTTC
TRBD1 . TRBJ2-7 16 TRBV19 CASRAPPGQGTYEQYF TGTGCCAGTAGGGCCCCCCCGGGACAGGGAACCTACGAGCAGTACTTC
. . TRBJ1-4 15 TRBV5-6 CASSSIQGINEKLFF TGTGCCAGCAGCTCGATACAGGGAATTAATGAAAAACTGTTTTTT
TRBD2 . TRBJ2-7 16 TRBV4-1 CASSQDHGLALSEQYF TGCGCCAGCAGCCAAGATCATGGACTAGCTCTCTCCGAGCAGTACTTC
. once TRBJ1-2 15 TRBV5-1 CASSPGGGLDYGYTF TGCGCCAGCAGCCCCGGGGGGGGGCTCGACTATGGCTACACCTTC
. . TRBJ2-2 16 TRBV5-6 CASSLQGLANTGELFF TGTGCCAGCAGCTTACAGGGCCTGGCGAACACCGGGGAGCTGTTTTTT
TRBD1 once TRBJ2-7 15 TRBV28 CASKKQGTGVYEQYF TGTGCCAGCAAAAAACAGGGGACAGGGGTCTACGAGCAGTACTTC
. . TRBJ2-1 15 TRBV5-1 CASSFVGELSNEQFF TGCGCCAGCAGCTTCGTCGGAGAACTCAGCAATGAGCAGTTCTTC
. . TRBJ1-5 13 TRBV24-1 CATSETGIGPQHF TGTGCCACCAGCGAAACAGGGATCGGGCCCCAGCATTTT
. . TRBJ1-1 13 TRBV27 CASSSTENTEAFF TGTGCCAGCAGTTCGACAGAGAACACTGAAGCTTTCTTT
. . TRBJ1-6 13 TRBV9 CASSRQGNSPLHF TGTGCCAGCAGCCGGCAGGGAAATTCACCCCTCCACTTT
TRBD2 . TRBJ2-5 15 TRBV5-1 CASSLWTSGAETQYF TGCGCCAGCAGCTTGTGGACTAGCGGGGCAGAGACCCAGTACTTC
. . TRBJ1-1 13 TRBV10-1 CASSESFVSPAFF TGCGCCAGCAGTGAGTCCTTCGTTTCCCCAGCTTTCTTT
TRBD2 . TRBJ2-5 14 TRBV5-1 CASSIAGVQETQYF TGCGCCAGCAGCATAGCGGGAGTTCAAGAGACCCAGTACTTC
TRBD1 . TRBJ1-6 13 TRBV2 CATLGDRGSPLHF TGTGCCACCCTAGGGGACAGGGGCTCACCCCTCCACTTT
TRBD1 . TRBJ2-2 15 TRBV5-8 CASSSGQGNTGELFF TGTGCCAGCAGCTCGGGACAGGGGAACACCGGGGAGCTGTTTTTT
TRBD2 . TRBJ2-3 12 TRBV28 CAGGDFTDTQYF TGTGCCGGGGGGGACTTCACAGATACGCAGTATTTT
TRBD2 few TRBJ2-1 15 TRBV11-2 CASSSRTSGGGEQFF TGTGCCAGCAGCTCTCGGACTAGCGGGGGTGGTGAGCAGTTCTTC
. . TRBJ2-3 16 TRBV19 CASSIAEGVSTDTQYF TGTGCCAGTAGTATTGCAGAGGGGGTGAGCACAGATACGCAGTATTTT
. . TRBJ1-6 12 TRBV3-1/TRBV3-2 CASSSLALPLHF TGTGCCAGCAGCTCACTCGCCCTTCCCCTCCACTTT
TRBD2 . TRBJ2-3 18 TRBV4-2 CASSQEVAGGPRTDTQYF TGTGCCAGCAGCCAAGAGGTAGCGGGAGGGCCAAGAACAGATACGCAGTATTTT
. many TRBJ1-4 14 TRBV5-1 CASSPLSLNEKLFF TGCGCCAGCAGCCCCCTTTCCCTAAATGAAAAACTGTTTTTT
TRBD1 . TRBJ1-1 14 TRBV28 CASSGTGSHTEAFF TGTGCCAGCAGCGGGACAGGCTCACACACTGAAGCTTTCTTT
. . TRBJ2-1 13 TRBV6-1 CASSDAGSWEQFF TGTGCCAGCAGTGACGCGGGCTCGTGGGAGCAGTTCTTC
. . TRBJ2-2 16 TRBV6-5 CASSYSAVLGSGELFF TGTGCCAGCAGTTACTCTGCCGTGCTCGGTTCCGGGGAGCTGTTTTTT
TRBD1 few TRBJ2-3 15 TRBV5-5 CASSPTGGPTDTQYF TGTGCCAGCAGCCCCACAGGGGGCCCTACAGATACGCAGTATTTT
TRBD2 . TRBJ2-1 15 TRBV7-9 CASRPGGAVGGEQFF TGTGCCAGCAGGCCCGGGGGGGCCGTAGGGGGTGAGCAGTTCTTC
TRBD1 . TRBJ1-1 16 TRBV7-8 CASSRDRGRLNTEAFF TGTGCCAGCAGCCGTGACAGGGGGCGGTTGAACACTGAAGCTTTCTTT
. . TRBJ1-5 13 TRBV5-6 CASSLGDYQPQHF TGTGCCAGCAGCCTGGGAGATTATCAGCCCCAGCATTTT
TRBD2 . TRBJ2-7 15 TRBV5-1 CASSLELAGAYEQYF TGCGCCAGCAGCTTGGAACTAGCGGGAGCCTACGAGCAGTACTTC
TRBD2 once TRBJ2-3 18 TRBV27 CASSFRLAGGPGSDTQYF TGTGCCAGCAGTTTCCGACTAGCGGGAGGGCCGGGATCAGATACGCAGTATTTT
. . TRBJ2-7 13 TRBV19 CASSPEGSYEQYF TGTGCCAGTAGTCCGGAGGGATCCTACGAGCAGTACTTC
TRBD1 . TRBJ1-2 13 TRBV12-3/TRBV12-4 CASLRQGLGGYTF TGTGCCAGCCTCAGACAGGGGTTAGGTGGCTACACCTTC
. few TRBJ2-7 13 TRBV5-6 CASSPNQGAEQYF TGTGCCAGCAGCCCTAACCAGGGTGCCGAGCAGTACTTC
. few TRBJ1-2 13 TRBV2 CASSEERAYGYTF TGTGCCAGCAGTGAAGAGAGGGCCTATGGCTACACCTTC
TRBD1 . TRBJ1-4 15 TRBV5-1 CASSDDREGAEKLFF TGCGCCAGCAGCGATGACAGGGAAGGGGCTGAAAAACTGTTTTTT
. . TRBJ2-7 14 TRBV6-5 CASRPSYSGYEQYF TGTGCCAGCAGGCCCTCGTATTCCGGCTACGAGCAGTACTTC
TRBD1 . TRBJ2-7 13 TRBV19 CASSGQGSYEQYF TGTGCCAGTAGCGGACAGGGGAGCTACGAGCAGTACTTC
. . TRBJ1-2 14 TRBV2 CASSEQGGGDGYTF TGTGCCAGCAGTGAACAGGGAGGAGGGGATGGCTACACCTTC
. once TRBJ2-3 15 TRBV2 CASSERGQHWDTQYF TGTGCCAGCAGTGAACGGGGACAACATTGGGATACGCAGTATTTT
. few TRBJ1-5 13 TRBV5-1 CASSLMGAQPQHF TGCGCCAGCAGCTTGATGGGGGCGCAGCCCCAGCATTTT
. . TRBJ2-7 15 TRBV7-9 CASSQPTRGFYEQYF TGTGCCAGCAGCCAGCCCACGAGGGGGTTTTACGAGCAGTACTTC
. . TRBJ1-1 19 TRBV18 CASSLLYGGQGNMNTEAFF TGTGCCAGCTCACTCCTGTACGGCGGTCAGGGGAACATGAACACTGAAGCTTTCTTT
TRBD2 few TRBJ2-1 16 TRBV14 CASSRLAGGLYNEQFF TGTGCCAGCAGTCGACTAGCGGGAGGGTTGTACAATGAGCAGTTCTTC
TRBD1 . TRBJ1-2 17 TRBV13 CASSPGTGGRANYGYTF TGTGCCAGCAGCCCCGGGACAGGGGGCCGAGCTAACTATGGCTACACCTTC
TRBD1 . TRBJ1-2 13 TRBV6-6 CASTQTGFSGYTF TGTGCCAGCACCCAGACAGGGTTCTCTGGCTACACCTTC
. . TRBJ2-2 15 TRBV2 CASSVLGAKTGELFF TGTGCCAGCAGTGTTTTGGGGGCAAAGACCGGGGAGCTGTTTTTT
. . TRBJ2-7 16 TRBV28 CASSLSEGASSYEQYF TGTGCCAGCAGTTTATCCGAGGGAGCAAGCTCCTACGAGCAGTACTTC